These T cell receptor beta chains were read from a single sample in a study of cytomegalovirus exposure and HLA in healthy donors. Sequencing was performed with immunoSEQ multiplex PCR; in TCRdb, only in-frame clones are kept and a portion is missing. The repertoire holds approximately 62,000 clones, with roughly nine tenths as singletons. Sequencing used PBMCs. These receptors were taken from a woman between 18 and 29 years old in good health and CMV-seronegative. CDR3s include the opening cysteine and the closing phenylalanine or tryptophan. The D gene is left open where the match is weak. Size is omitted from some rows. Given values are once, few, many or a class for expanded clones.

>TRBJ2-3|TRBD1|TRBV27|.
CASSPGQGFGDTQYF
TGTGCCAGCAGTCCGGGACAGGGGTTTGGAGATACGCAGTATTTT
>TRBJ1-1|.|TRBV10-3|.
CAITAGGGGTEAFF
TGTGCCATCACGGCGGGGGGCGGTGGCACTGAAGCTTTCTTT
>TRBJ2-1|TRBD1|TRBV6-1|.
CASSATTGASNEQFF
TGTGCCAGCAGTGCGACTACAGGGGCGAGCAATGAGCAGTTCTTC
>TRBJ1-4|.|TRBV25-1|.
CASSERGVDRPYEKLFF
TGTGCCAGCAGTGAACGTGGTGTTGACAGGCCGTATGAAAAACTGTTTTTT
>TRBJ1-2|.|TRBV19|.
CASSSGGEKPLFNGYTF
TGTGCCAGTAGTTCGGGGGGCGAGAAACCCCTTTTCAATGGCTACACCTTC
>TRBJ1-1|.|TRBV4-3|once
CASSQVVRRTEAFF
TGCGCCAGCAGCCAAGTCGTTCGGAGGACTGAAGCTTTCTTT
>TRBJ2-5|.|TRBV14|.
CASSQGGGKETQYF
TGTGCCAGCAGCCAAGGCGGAGGTAAAGAGACCCAGTACTTC
>TRBJ2-2|TRBD2|TRBV18|.
CASSPPGLAGTTGELFF
TGTGCCAGCTCACCACCAGGACTAGCGGGGACTACCGGGGAGCTGTTTTTT
>TRBJ1-5|.|TRBV19|.
CASSIDPRGGLNQPQHF
TGTGCCAGTAGTATAGACCCGAGGGGGGGGCTTAATCAGCCCCAGCATTTT
>TRBJ2-5|TRBD2|TRBV29-1|.
CSVEDHGREGLGGETQYF
TGCAGCGTTGAAGATCACGGCCGGGAGGGTTTGGGGGGAGAGACCCAGTACTTC
>TRBJ1-1|.|TRBV7-9|.
CASRKNLRRTEAFF
TGTGCCAGCAGGAAGAATCTTAGGAGGACTGAAGCTTTCTTT
>TRBJ1-4|.|TRBV5-6|.
CASSPWAGVNKNEKLFF
TGTGCCAGCAGCCCCTGGGCGGGGGTGAATAAGAATGAAAAACTGTTTTTT
>TRBJ2-3|TRBD1|TRBV10-3|few
CAIRQTGHSTDTQYF
TGTGCCATCAGACAGACAGGGCATAGCACAGATACGCAGTATTTT
>TRBJ2-7|TRBD2|TRBV2|.
CASSDARELSYEQYF
TGTGCCAGCAGTGATGCGCGGGAGCTCTCCTACGAGCAGTACTTC
>TRBJ2-7|TRBD2|TRBV5-3|.
CARSFLCIAGGSRRQYF
TGTGCCAGAAGCTTCTTGTGTATAGCGGGAGGGAGTCGACGGCAGTACTTC
>TRBJ1-6|.|TRBV2|.
CASSQGHTKVNSPLHF
TGTGCCAGCAGCCAGGGTCACACCAAAGTGAATTCACCCCTCCACTTT
>TRBJ1-1|TRBD1|TRBV4-1|.
CASSRISGQGIIEAFF
TGCGCCAGCAGCCGGATCTCGGGACAGGGAATTATTGAAGCTTTCTTT
>TRBJ1-6|.|TRBV18|.
CASSPEGSYNSPLHF
TGTGCCAGCTCACCAGAGGGCTCCTATAATTCACCCCTCCACTTT
>TRBJ1-4|.|TRBV7-9|.
CASSLRTSGATNEKLFF
TGTGCCAGCAGCTTACGTACTTCCGGGGCAACTAATGAAAAACTGTTTTTT
>TRBJ2-6|TRBD1|TRBV5-1|.
CASSLTGSSGANVLTF
TGCGCCAGCAGTTTGACAGGGTCCTCTGGGGCCAACGTCCTGACTTTC
>TRBJ1-5|.|TRBV15|.
CATSPPGQPQHF
TGTGCCACCAGCCCCCCCGGTCAGCCCCAGCATTTT
>TRBJ1-1|.|TRBV18|.
CASSPAGPTLDTEAFF
TGTGCCAGCTCACCCGCGGGCCCGACCTTGGACACTGAAGCTTTCTTT
>TRBJ1-1|.|TRBV5-1|.
CASSLSQKVNTEAFF
TGCGCCAGCAGCTTGTCCCAGAAAGTGAACACTGAAGCTTTCTTT
>TRBJ1-2|.|TRBV6-5|few
CASSNGAGYTF
TGTGCCAGCAGCAACGGAGCTGGCTACACCTTC
>TRBJ1-6|.|TRBV9|.
CASSVYDGQGNSPLHF
TGTGCCAGCAGCGTTTATGACGGTCAGGGGAATTCACCCCTCCACTTT
>TRBJ2-7|.|TRBV6-5|.
CASSYANEQYF
TGTGCCAGCAGTTATGCGAACGAGCAGTACTTC
>TRBJ2-7|.|TRBV6-1|.
CASSERIAEAYEQYF
TGTGCCAGCAGTGAAAGGATCGCGGAAGCCTACGAGCAGTACTTC
>TRBJ2-7|.|TRBV28|.
CASSLNYEQYF
TGTGCCAGCAGTCTAAACTACGAGCAGTACTTC
>TRBJ2-5|TRBD1|TRBV11-3|.
CASSPRPGQQETQYF
TGTGCCAGCAGCCCCCGGCCGGGACAGCAAGAGACCCAGTACTTC
>TRBJ2-7|.|TRBV28|.
CASRLGAATYEQYF
TGTGCCAGCCGGTTGGGGGCAGCTACCTACGAGCAGTACTTC
>TRBJ1-5|.|TRBV2|.
CASTGDSNQPQHF
TGTGCCAGCACGGGGGATAGCAATCAGCCCCAGCATTTT
>TRBJ2-1|TRBD2|TRBV9|.
CASSVTPLAGDWGEQFF
TGTGCCAGCAGCGTCACCCCTTTGGCGGGAGATTGGGGTGAGCAGTTCTTC
>TRBJ1-5|.|TRBV4-2|few
CASSQLGASNSNQPQHF
TGTGCCAGCAGCCAGCTGGGGGCCAGCAATAGCAATCAGCCCCAGCATTTT
>TRBJ2-1|TRBD1|TRBV7-8|once
CASSSTGQGYNEQFF
TGTGCCAGCAGCTCCACGGGACAGGGGTACAATGAGCAGTTCTTC
>TRBJ2-1|TRBD2|TRBV5-1|.
CASSPERGNNEQFF
TGCGCCAGCAGCCCCGAGCGGGGAAACAATGAGCAGTTCTTC
>TRBJ2-5|TRBD1|TRBV6-6|.
CASSYVAQGEETQYF
TGTGCCAGCAGTTACGTGGCCCAGGGGGAAGAGACCCAGTACTTC
>TRBJ2-5|TRBD2|TRBV7-9|.
CASSLTLAGEYGTQYF
TGTGCCAGCAGCCTGACTCTAGCGGGGGAGTATGGGACCCAGTACTTC
>TRBJ1-1|.|TRBV11-1|.
CASSSPGDTEAFF
TGTGCCAGCAGCTCCCCGGGTGACACTGAAGCTTTCTTT
>TRBJ2-7|.|TRBV7-8|.
CASSHPGEQYF
TGTGCCAGCAGCCACCCGGGCGAGCAGTACTTC
>TRBJ2-1|.|TRBV10-3|.
CAISESVENSYNEQFF
TGTGCCATCAGTGAGTCCGTGGAGAACTCCTACAATGAGCAGTTCTTC
>TRBJ2-2|TRBD1|TRBV7-2|.
CASSRLRGQGNTGELFF
TGTGCCAGCAGCCGTCTCCGGGGACAGGGGAACACCGGGGAGCTGTTTTTT
>TRBJ1-1|.|TRBV6-1|.
CASSERGGNTEAFF
TGTGCCAGCAGTGAAAGGGGAGGGAACACTGAAGCTTTCTTT
>TRBJ1-2|TRBD1|TRBV2|.
CATSSGTGYGYTF
TGTGCCACCTCCTCCGGGACAGGCTATGGCTACACCTTC
>TRBJ2-3|TRBD1|TRBV29-1|once
CSAVQGTADTQYF
TGCAGCGCTGTACAGGGGACGGCAGATACGCAGTATTTT
>TRBJ2-7|TRBD2|TRBV27|.
CATRLAVSYEQYF
TGTGCTACCAGACTAGCGGTTAGCTACGAGCAGTACTTC